This T cell receptor (beta chain) came from a study of T cell repertoires in cytomegalovirus infection (dated by TCRdb to 2018 to 2020). Background on the whole study: Alongside well-studied HLA-B-restricted epitopes, the peptide stimulations were aimed at recently identified HLA-C-restricted CMV epitopes, whose presentation resists viral immunomodulation. Donor HLA type was relevant to the analysis, as public TCR beta signatures indicated carriage of CMV infection together with the matching HLA type.

V is pared back by 3 bases and J by 0 bases, with 8 bases lying between the germline termini. The CDR3 has 14 amino acids, counting the end cysteine and phenylalanine. The kept DNA is CDR3 alone, 42 bases in frame from the first base. Sequencing instrument: Illumina HiSeq 1500. The public reads were reprocessed in TCRdb via fastp at Q25 and MiXCR, keeping in-frame beta chains. Records with the same CDR3 protein are collapsed into one entry carrying the most frequent genes and DNA. The sample data list approximately 470,000 distinct CDR3 sequences, and approximately 46% of these were observed just once. The ten largest clones take up around 45% of the sample. The research as a whole found: In the ex vivo response, HLA-C-restricted CMV-specific TCR beta clonotypes were dominant, and in two of eight donors the single most frequent clonotype came from this HLA-C-restricted group. Cumulative frequency of public TCR beta family members discriminated carriers of CMV infection plus the relevant HLA type in this cohort and an independent roughly 350-donor cohort.

A remark on this clonotype: It lacks a known antigen. No qualities accompany the bases; no much larger clone lies one base away.

The meaning of the sample's treatment or condition label: in vitro stimulation with specific CMV peptide epitopes to enrich CMV-specific T cells. This sequence originates from a human donor in good health (CMV status not recorded). Some clones in this sample may be carry-over from other donors' samples. Here the sequenced sample was cultured PBMCs, taken from culture after CMV antigen stimulation. In this chain, TRBV12-3 or TRBV12-4 is recombined with TRBJ1-1; the D segment cannot be called with confidence. The CDR3 amino acid sequence is: CASSFRSMNTEAFF. DNA sequence: TGTGCCAGCAGTTTCCGATCCATGAACACTGAAGCTTTCTTT.